This T cell receptor (beta chain) was found in a study of tumor-infiltrating lymphocytes in localized non-small cell lung cancer. About this clone: As yet, its antigen is unknown.

The germline V gene encodes CDR1 LGHNA and CDR2 YSLEER. Trimming removed 1 base from V and 2 bases from J, with 15 bases in between. The CDR3 has 16 amino acids. TCRdb keeps only in-frame clones here, not all; method: immunoSEQ multiplex PCR. The repertoire includes around 25,000 clones, over 60% of them detected once, and 5.5% to 7.5% sits in the top ten. Findings and caveats of the study: No T-cell fraction difference was seen between IM1 and IM2 tumors.

The origin of this receptor is a human donor with non-small cell lung cancer. The chain has TRBV4-3 and TRBJ2-7, with TRBD2 as a possible D gene (5 bases). Sequencing used lung tumor tissue. The CDR3 coding sequence is TGCGCCAGCAGCCAAGGGTACGGGAACCTACCCTACGAGCAGTACTTC. It is translated as CASSQGYGNLPYEQYF.